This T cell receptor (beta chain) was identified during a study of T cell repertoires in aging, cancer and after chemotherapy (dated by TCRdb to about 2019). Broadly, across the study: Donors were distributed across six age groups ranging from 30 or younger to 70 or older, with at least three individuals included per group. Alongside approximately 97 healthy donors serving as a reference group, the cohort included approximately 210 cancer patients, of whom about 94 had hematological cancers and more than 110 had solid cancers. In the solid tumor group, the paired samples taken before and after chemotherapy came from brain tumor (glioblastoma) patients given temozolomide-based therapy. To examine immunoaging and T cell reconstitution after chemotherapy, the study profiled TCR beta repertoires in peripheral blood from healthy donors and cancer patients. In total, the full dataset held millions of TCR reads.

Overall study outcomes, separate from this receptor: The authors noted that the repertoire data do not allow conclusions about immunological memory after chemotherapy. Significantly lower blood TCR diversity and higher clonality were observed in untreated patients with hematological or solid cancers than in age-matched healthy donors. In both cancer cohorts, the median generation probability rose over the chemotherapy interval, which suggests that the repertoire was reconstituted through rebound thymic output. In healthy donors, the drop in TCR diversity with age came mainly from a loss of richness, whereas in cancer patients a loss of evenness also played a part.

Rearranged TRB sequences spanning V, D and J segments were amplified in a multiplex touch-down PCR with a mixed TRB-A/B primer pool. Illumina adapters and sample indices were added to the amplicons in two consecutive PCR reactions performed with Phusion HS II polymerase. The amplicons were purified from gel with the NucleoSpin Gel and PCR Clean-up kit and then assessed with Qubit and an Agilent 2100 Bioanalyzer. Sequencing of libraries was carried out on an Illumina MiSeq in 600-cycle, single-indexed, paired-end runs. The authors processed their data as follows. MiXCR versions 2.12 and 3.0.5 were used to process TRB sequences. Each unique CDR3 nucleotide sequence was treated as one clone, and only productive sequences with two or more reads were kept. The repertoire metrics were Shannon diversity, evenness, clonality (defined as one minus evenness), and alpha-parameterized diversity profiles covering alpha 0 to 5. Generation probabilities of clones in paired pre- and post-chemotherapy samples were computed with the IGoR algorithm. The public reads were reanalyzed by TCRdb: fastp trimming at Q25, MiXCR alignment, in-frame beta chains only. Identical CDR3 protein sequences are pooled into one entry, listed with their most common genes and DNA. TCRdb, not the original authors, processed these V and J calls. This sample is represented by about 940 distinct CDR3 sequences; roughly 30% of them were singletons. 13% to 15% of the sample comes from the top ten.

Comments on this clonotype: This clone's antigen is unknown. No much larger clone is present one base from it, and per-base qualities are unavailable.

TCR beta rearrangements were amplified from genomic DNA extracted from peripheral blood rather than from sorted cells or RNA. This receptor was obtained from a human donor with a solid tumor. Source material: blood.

The CDR3 reads CASSLGAGVRAAYEQYF. The nucleotides are TGTGCCAGCAGTTTAGGGGCCGGGGTAAGGGCAGCCTACGAGCAGTACTTC. This chain is built from TRBV28 and TRBJ2-7, with the D segment possibly TRBD1 or TRBD2, each aligning over 5 bases. According to the germline V gene, CDR1 reads MDHEN and CDR2 reads SYDVKM. Trimming takes 2 bases from V and 2 bases from J, and the germline ends sit 19 bases apart. The CDR3, from cysteine to phenylalanine, totals 17 residues. Here the CDR3 DNA is all that survives: 51 bases in frame from base 1.